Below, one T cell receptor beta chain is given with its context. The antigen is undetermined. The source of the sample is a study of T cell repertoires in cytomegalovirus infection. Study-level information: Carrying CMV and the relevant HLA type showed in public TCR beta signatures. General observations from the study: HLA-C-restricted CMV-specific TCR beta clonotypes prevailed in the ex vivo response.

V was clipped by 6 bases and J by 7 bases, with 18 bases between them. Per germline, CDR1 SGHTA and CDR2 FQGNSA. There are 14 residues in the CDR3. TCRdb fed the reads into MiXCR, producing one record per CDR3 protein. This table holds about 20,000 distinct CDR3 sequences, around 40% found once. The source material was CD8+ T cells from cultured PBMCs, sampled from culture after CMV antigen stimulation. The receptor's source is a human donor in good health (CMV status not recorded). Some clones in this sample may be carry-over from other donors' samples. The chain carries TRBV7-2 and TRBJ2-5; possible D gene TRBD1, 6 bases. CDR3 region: CASSLDRILGTQYF. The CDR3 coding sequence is TGTGCCAGCAGTCTCGACAGGATCCTGGGGACCCAGTACTTC. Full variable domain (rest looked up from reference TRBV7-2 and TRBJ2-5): GAGVSQSPSNKVTEKGKDVELRCDPISGHTALYWYRQSLGQGLEFLIYFQGNSAPDKSGLPSDRFSAERTGGSVSTLTIQRTQQEDSAVYLCASSLDRILGTQYFGPGTRLLVL.